The 19 T cell receptor beta chains in this list originate from one sample, sequenced in a study of cytomegalovirus exposure and HLA in healthy donors. This PCR relied on a set of 60 Vbeta primers and 13 Jbeta primers. The table came from immunoSEQ multiplex PCR; TCRdb's copy has only in-frame clones and leaves some out. This repertoire includes 80,000 or so clones. Sequenced input: PBMCs. These receptors came from a woman aged 25 to 39 in good health and CMV-seronegative.

The chain employs TRBV9 and TRBJ1-1; perhaps TRBD1 as D (5 bases). Germline V gene data show CDR1 as SGDLS and CDR2 as YYNGEE. The CDR3 length is 13 residues. Trimming took 3 bases from V and 1 from J, leaving 7 bases between them. CDR3 bases: TGTGCCAGCAGCGCTCAGGGGAACACTGAAGCTTTCTTT. Residues: CASSAQGNTEAFF.

The chain carries TRBV30 and TRBJ1-2; a weak D match, TRBD1 (6 bases). CDR1 and CDR2 (germline): GTSNPN, SVGIG (reference sequence). The CDR3 contains 11 residues. V gave up 4 bases and J gave up 4 bases, with 7 bases separating them. In DNA, the CDR3 is TGTGCCTGGACGACAGGCTATGGCTACACCTTC. Amino acid sequence: CAWTTGYGYTF.

The genes are TRBV19 and TRBJ2-2; 14 nucleotides align to TRBD2. Germline assignment: CDR1 LNHDA and CDR2 SQIVND (reference sequence). V dropped 3 bases and J dropped 1; count of bases not matched to a gene: 1. CDR3 length: 17 amino acids. This CDR3 reads CASSIGTSGGNTGELFF. The DNA for the CDR3 is TGTGCCAGTAGTATCGGGACTAGCGGGGGGAACACCGGGGAGCTGTTTTTT.

This rearrangement joins TRBV27 to TRBJ2-2, with TRBD2 identical over 7 bases. CDR3 length: 14 amino acids. Germline trimming cut 3 bases from V and 8 bases from J; bases unmatched to any gene: 6. Looked up from germline, CDR1 is MNHEY and CDR2 is SMNVEV (reference sequence). CDR3: CASSLGGVRGELFF. DNA of the CDR3: TGTGCCAGCAGTTTGGGGGGGGTACGAGGGGAGCTGTTTTTT.

The genes are TRBV10-2 and TRBJ2-7, with a weak D call TRBD2 (6 bases). The germline CDR1 and CDR2 sequences are WSHSY and SAAADI. This CDR3 spans 12 amino acids. V dropped 8 bases and J dropped 2 bases, with 10 bases sitting between them. The DNA for the CDR3 is TGCGCCAGCCAGGGACTTACCTACGAGCAGTACTTC. The encoded protein is CASQGLTYEQYF.

The chain employs TRBV30 and TRBJ2-1, with 8 bases lining up with TRBD2. The CDR3 is made up of 16 amino acids. Germline V gives CDR1 GTSNPN, CDR2 SVGIG (reference sequence). With 2 bases clipped from V and 5 bases from J, the junction kept 11 bases outside the gene matches. CDR3 loop: CAWSTFSGEPDNEQFF. Here the CDR3 DNA reads TGTGCCTGGAGTACTTTTAGCGGGGAGCCCGACAATGAGCAGTTCTTC. The full variable domain, rest sourced from reference TRBV30 and TRBJ2-1, is SQTIHQWPATLVQPVGSPLSLECTVEGTSNPNLYWYRQAAGRGLQLLFYSVGIGQISSEVPQNLSASRPQDRQFILSSKKLLLSDSGFYLCAWSTFSGEPDNEQFFGPGTRLTVL.

The chain couples TRBV30 to TRBJ2-7, with D unresolved. V shed 2 bases and J shed 1 base, with 15 bases lying between them. The CDR3 extends over 15 amino acids. Looked up from germline, CDR1 is GTSNPN and CDR2 is SVGIG (reference sequence). The CDR3 spells CAWSYWLSGSYEQYF. CDR3 DNA sequence: TGTGCCTGGAGTTATTGGCTATCAGGTTCCTACGAGCAGTACTTC.

The chain joins TRBV11-2 to TRBJ2-5; D is unclear. The CDR3 has 13 amino acids. Trimming stripped 5 bases from V and 3 bases from J, with 10 bases between. The germline V gene encodes CDR1 SGHAT and CDR2 FQNNGV. The DNA for the CDR3 is TGTGCCAGCAGCCCTACCTTAGAAGAGACCCAGTACTTC. It translates to CASSPTLEETQYF.

This chain uses TRBV7-9 with TRBJ2-5; 12 nucleotides agree with TRBD2. Trimming took 5 bases from V and 4 from J; bases not matched to a gene: 11. Germline loops: CDR1 SEHNR, CDR2 FQNEAQ (reference sequence). The CDR3 spans 17 residues. Here the CDR3 DNA reads TGTGCCAGCAGCCCAAGGACTAGCGGGGCCTTCGGAGAGACCCAGTACTTC. Protein sequence: CASSPRTSGAFGETQYF. Drawing the rest from reference TRBV7-9 and TRBJ2-5, the complete variable domain is DTGVSQNPRHKITKRGQNVTFRCDPISEHNRLYWYRQTLGQGPEFLTYFQNEAQLEKSRLLSDRFSAERPKGSFSTLEIQRTEQGDSAMYLCASSPRTSGAFGETQYFGPGTRLLVL.

V usage is TRBV5-1 and J usage is TRBJ2-7, with 13 bases aligning to TRBD2. J lost 6 bases, V lost 7 bases, and 4 bases had no gene match. Germline assignment: CDR1 SGHRS and CDR2 YFSETQ. The CDR3 sequence is 13 residues long. The CDR3 loop reads CASAGLAGSEQYF. CDR3 sequence (DNA): TGCGCCAGCGCGGGACTAGCGGGATCCGAGCAGTACTTC.

The V call is TRBV6-4, the J call TRBJ1-5; D is perhaps TRBD1 (6 bases). The germline V and J ends were trimmed by 3 bases and 3 bases, with 6 bases remaining between them. CDR1 MRHNA and CDR2 SNTAGT come from the germline V gene. This CDR3 region has 13 residues. The CDR3 nucleotides are TGTGCCAGCAGTGAGGGGGCCAATCAGCCCCAGCATTTT. Translating gives CASSEGANQPQHF.

The J gene is TRBJ2-7, the V gene TRBV18; 8 bases agree with TRBD1. V shed 3 bases and J 3 bases; nucleotides not matched to a gene: 4. Germline V gene data show CDR1 as KGHSH and CDR2 as LQKENI. CDR3 size: 14 residues. The CDR3 region has the DNA TGTGCCAGCTCACCGGACAGGGTGAACTACGAGCAGTACTTC. It translates to CASSPDRVNYEQYF.

This chain links TRBV5-1 with TRBJ2-7; D is possibly TRBD1 (5 bases). CDR1 SGHRS and CDR2 YFSETQ come from the germline V gene. Trimming took 0 bases from V and 2 from J, leaving 12 bases between them. CDR3 length: 15 amino acids. The CDR3 spells CASSLVAGSTYEQYF. Here the CDR3 DNA reads TGCGCCAGCAGCTTGGTGGCAGGGTCCACCTACGAGCAGTACTTC.

This chain connects TRBV20-1 to TRBJ1-2; no definite D call. In germline, CDR1 is DFQATT, CDR2 SNEGSKA (reference sequence). This CDR3 is 11 amino acids long. With 6 bases removed from V and 6 bases from J, the gap between germline ends came to 11 bases. The CDR3 reads CSAGPEDGYTF. The CDR3 DNA sequence: TGCAGTGCCGGTCCAGAGGATGGCTACACCTTC.

The chain joins TRBV6-6 to TRBJ2-5, with 8 nucleotides matching TRBD2. The junction had 10 bases not matched to a gene; V was cut back by 4 bases and J by 6 bases. Germline V gives CDR1 MNHNY, CDR2 SVGAGI (reference sequence). This CDR3 is 15 amino acids long. Here the CDR3 reads CASSSLGLAIQTQYF. CDR3 in DNA: TGTGCCAGCAGTTCCCTCGGACTAGCAATACAGACCCAGTACTTC.

V is TRBV6-5 and J is TRBJ2-1, with 13 bases fitting TRBD2. The CDR3 loop spans 15 amino acids. V lost 4 bases to trimming and J lost 10 bases; unmatched junction nucleotides: 7. Germline CDR1 and CDR2: MNHEY and SVGAGI. The CDR3, as DNA: TGTGCCAGCAGTTCTCAACTAGCGGGAGGGCAGGAGCAGTTCTTC. Its protein product is CASSSQLAGGQEQFF.

V and J are TRBV27 and TRBJ1-2, with D perhaps matching TRBD1 (5 bases). Germline-derived CDR1 and CDR2 are MNHEY and SMNVEV (reference sequence). The germline V and J ends were trimmed by 4 bases and 7 bases, with 13 bases remaining between them. The CDR3 spans 13 residues. DNA of the CDR3: TGTGCCAGCAGTTATACCCGGCAGGGTGGCTACACCTTC. Residues: CASSYTRQGGYTF.

This chain joins TRBV9 and TRBJ2-1; 9 bases map to TRBD2. The CDR3 runs 15 residues. Germline V lookup: CDR1 SGDLS, CDR2 YYNGEE. Trimming cost V 0 bases and J 6 bases; bases outside gene matches: 4. This CDR3 reads CASSVVGSGSNEQFF. The CDR3, as DNA: TGTGCCAGCAGCGTAGTTGGTAGCGGGAGCAATGAGCAGTTCTTC.

The chain recombines TRBV4-1 with TRBJ2-5; 10 nucleotides align to TRBD2. V was clipped by 0 bases and J by 11 bases; unmatched bases: 18. Germline V gives CDR1 MGHRA, CDR2 YSYEKL. The CDR3 length is 18 residues. The CDR3 DNA sequence: TGCGCCAGCAGCCAAGATAGCTTACTAGCGGGACATATGCAGGAGCAGTACTTC. Encoded protein: CASSQDSLLAGHMQEQYF.